The 13 T cell receptor beta chains below were found in one sample sequenced in a study of blood T cell repertoires in COVID-19. Sequenced by immunoSEQ multiplex PCR; TCRdb stores in-frame clones only, minus some. The sample records approximately 300,000 clones, nearly 90% being singletons. The sample taken for sequencing was peripheral blood. These receptors all stem from a woman in her thirties or forties with COVID-19, enrolled during active disease.

The gene calls are TRBV5-1 and TRBJ1-1, with TRBD1 as a possible D gene (5 bases). The CDR3 consists of 15 residues. Germline values: CDR1 SGHRS, CDR2 YFSETQ. The ends were cut back, 0 bases at V and 0 bases at J, with 9 bases in the middle. The CDR3 DNA sequence: TGCGCCAGCAGCTTGGTAGGGGTAATGAACACTGAAGCTTTCTTT. Its translation is CASSLVGVMNTEAFF.

The chain carries TRBV19 and TRBJ1-2, with TRBD1 as a possible D gene (6 bases). Germline V gene sequence: CDR1 LNHDA, CDR2 SQIVND (reference sequence). The CDR3 runs to 15 residues. V lost 6 bases and J 2 bases, leaving 16 bases between the germline ends. The CDR3 nucleotides are TGTGCCAGTAGCCCACAGGGTGGAAGCAACTATGGCTACACCTTC. Translation: CASSPQGGSNYGYTF.

The chain employs TRBV19 and TRBJ2-6; the D is unclear. This CDR3 has 14 amino acids. Germline values: CDR1 LNHDA, CDR2 SQIVND (reference sequence). Trimming left V 3 bases short and J 6 bases short, with 9 bases between. The CDR3, as DNA: TGTGCCAGTAGTATTCCTCCCCCGGCCAACGTCCTGACTTTC. Its protein is CASSIPPPANVLTF.

This rearrangement joins TRBV28 to TRBJ2-1; D might be TRBD1 (5 bases). V lost 8 bases to trimming and J lost 12 bases, with 20 bases between them. The CDR3 length is 13 residues. CDR1 is MDHEN and CDR2 is SYDVKM in the germline V gene. The CDR3 protein is CASCLGQGGSQFF. The CDR3 coding sequence is TGTGCCAGCTGCTTGGGGCAGGGTGGATCGCAGTTCTTC.

The chain is built from TRBV27 and TRBJ2-7, with TRBD1 matching over 9 bases. CDR1 is MNHEY, CDR2 SMNVEV, per germline (reference sequence). The V and J ends lost 6 bases and 2 bases, in that order; junction bases with no gene match: 5. There are 14 residues in the CDR3. The CDR3 loop is CASRWGQGPYEQYF. For the CDR3, the DNA is TGTGCCAGCAGGTGGGGACAGGGACCCTACGAGCAGTACTTC.

This chain links TRBV7-2 with TRBJ2-3, with 8 bases fitting TRBD1. CDR3 length equals 15 residues. Germline loops: CDR1 SGHTA, CDR2 FQGNSA. The V gene end was trimmed by 3 bases and the J gene end by 4 bases; junction bases not matched to a gene: 6. The CDR3, as DNA: TGTGCCAGCAGCTTGCAGGGGGCAGAGGCAGATACGCAGTATTTT. This translates into CASSLQGAEADTQYF.

The chain uses TRBV10-3 and TRBJ2-3; 7 bases align to TRBD2. This CDR3 contains 13 residues. Germline V gene lookup returns CDR1 ENHRY and CDR2 SYGVKD. The trim removed 5 bases at V and 2 bases at J, leaving 1 base unmatched. CDR3 nucleotide sequence: TGTGCCATCAGTCGACTAGCCACAGATACGCAGTATTTT. Its translation is CAISRLATDTQYF.

This clone came up a few times. V gene TRBV28 combines with J gene TRBJ1-1, with unresolved D. Germline assignment: CDR1 MDHEN and CDR2 SYDVKM. The CDR3 extends over 15 amino acids. Trimming stripped 5 bases from V and 3 bases from J, with 16 bases between. The CDR3 sequence: CASSILLEGDTEAFF. As DNA, the CDR3 is TGTGCCAGCAGTATTCTTTTGGAGGGCGACACTGAAGCTTTCTTT.

The chain carries TRBV12-5 and TRBJ2-3, with 10 bases fitting TRBD1. CDR1 and CDR2 (germline): LGHNT, FRNRAP. The CDR3 consists of 15 residues. The V and J ends lost 1 base and 6 bases, in that order; junction bases with no gene match: 4. The CDR3 protein is CASGLGQGARDTQYF. The CDR3 region has the DNA TGTGCTAGTGGTTTGGGACAGGGGGCGCGGGATACGCAGTATTTT. Drawing the rest from reference TRBV12-5 and TRBJ2-3, the complete variable domain is DARVTQTPRHKVTEMGQEVTMRCQPILGHNTVFWYRQTMMQGLELLAYFRNRAPLDDSGMPKDRFSAEMPDATLATLKIQPSEPRDSAVYFCASGLGQGARDTQYFGPGTRLTVL.

The CDR3 is CASSSTPGGRTEAFF. CDR3 in DNA: TGTGCCAGCAGTTCTACCCCGGGGGGCCGGACTGAAGCTTTCTTT. The chain links TRBV27 to TRBJ1-1, with a possible D match to TRBD1 (6 bases). Germline loops: CDR1 MNHEY, CDR2 SMNVEV (reference sequence). The CDR3 totals 15 residues. Deletions cut 4 bases from V and 5 bases from J, with 17 bases between.

The rearrangement uses TRBV11-2 and TRBJ1-2; a possible D gene is TRBD1 (6 bases). The V end was cut by 5 bases, the J end by 7 bases, with 17 bases between. This CDR3 is 14 amino acids long. CDR1 and CDR2 (germline): SGHAT, FQNNGV. In DNA form, the CDR3 reads TGTGCCAGCAGCCCCGACCGGGGGGGCCTTGGCTACACCTTC. Residues: CASSPDRGGLGYTF.

J is TRBJ2-1 and V is TRBV28; 13 nucleotides match TRBD2. Trimming took 5 bases from V and 7 from J; bases not matched to a gene: 14. The length of the CDR3 is 18 residues. Looked up from germline, CDR1 is MDHEN and CDR2 is SYDVKM. The CDR3 bases are TGTGCCAGCAGTAATATCCCCGGGGGGACTAGCGGGAAAAATGAGCAGTTCTTC. This translates into CASSNIPGGTSGKNEQFF.

The chain links TRBV11-2 to TRBJ1-1; no clear D. V was trimmed by 4 bases and J by 1 base, leaving 7 bases between them. The CDR3 covers 13 residues. CDR1 is SGHAT and CDR2 is FQNNGV in the germline V gene. In DNA form, the CDR3 reads TGTGCCAGCAGCTCTCAGGCGAACACTGAAGCTTTCTTT. Protein sequence: CASSSQANTEAFF.